These T cell receptor beta chains were read from a single sample in a study of blood T cells in healthy people across ages. One entry per CDR3 protein, called by TCRdb with MiXCR from the 5' RACE reads. The data show some 1.4 million distinct CDR3 sequences, 35% to 45% seen once. Sequencing input: blood. The receptors were gathered from a woman younger than 35 in good health. The CDR3 runs from the conserved cysteine through the conserved F or W. The D gene is left open where the match is weak. Clone size is stated in some rows and not others, as once, few, many or a class when expanded.

TRBJ1-2,TRBD1,few,TRBV6-5,TGTGCCAGCAGTCCAATGGACAGGGATAACTATGGCTACACCTTC,CASSPMDRDNYGYTF
TRBJ1-2,NA,few,TRBV12-3/TRBV12-4,TGTGCCAGCAGTTTTGTTCGATCCGGGGATGGCTACACCTTC,CASSFVRSGDGYTF
TRBJ2-7,NA,NA,TRBV20-1,TGCAGTGCTAGAGATCTGGGGGGCTTCGGTGTCTACGAGCAGTACTTC,CSARDLGGFGVYEQYF
TRBJ1-6,TRBD1,NA,TRBV20-1,TGCAGTGCTGGACAGGGGGCAAAGAATTCACCCCTCCACTTT,CSAGQGAKNSPLHF
TRBJ1-2,NA,NA,TRBV7-9,TGTGCCAGCAGCTTAGAGCAGGGGACTAACTATGGCTACACCTTC,CASSLEQGTNYGYTF
TRBJ2-3,NA,once,TRBV7-3,TGTGCCAGCAGCTCGGACGGGGCGGGTACGCAGTATTTT,CASSSDGAGTQYF
TRBJ2-2,NA,NA,TRBV6-5,TGTGCCAGCACCCCTGGGGTTACCGGGGAGCTGTTTTTT,CASTPGVTGELFF
TRBJ2-3,TRBD2,NA,TRBV30,TGTGCCTGGTCCCCTCCGGGACTAGCAGATACGCAGTATTTT,CAWSPPGLADTQYF
TRBJ1-1,NA,NA,TRBV5-1,TGCGCCAGCAGCTTGGATGGCGAATTGAACACTGAAGCTTTCTTT,CASSLDGELNTEAFF
TRBJ1-1,NA,NA,TRBV20-1,TGCAGTGCTAGAGATCTCAGAGGGGCCTTCACTTACACTGAAGCTTTCTTT,CSARDLRGAFTYTEAFF
TRBJ2-3,NA,NA,TRBV10-3,TGTGCCATCACTGAAATCGGGTCCACAGATACGCAGTATTTT,CAITEIGSTDTQYF
TRBJ2-2,NA,NA,TRBV5-1,TGCGCCAGCAGCTTGGAGGGGACTTCGAACACCGGGGAGCTGTTTTTT,CASSLEGTSNTGELFF
TRBJ2-7,NA,NA,TRBV11-2,TGTGCCAGCAGCTCCCCCTTGGCGGTGGGGGCCTACGAGCAGTACTTC,CASSSPLAVGAYEQYF
TRBJ2-1,TRBD2,NA,TRBV18,TGTGCCAGCTCACCAGGACTAGCGAGAGTTAGGGATGAGCAGTTCTTC,CASSPGLARVRDEQFF
TRBJ2-1,TRBD2,NA,TRBV12-5,TGTGCTAGTGGTTTGGTAGACTTAGCGGGAGACGCCTACAATGAGCAGTTCTTC,CASGLVDLAGDAYNEQFF
TRBJ2-5,NA,NA,TRBV4-1,TGCGCCAGCAGCCCCGAGCCGGGACACCCTCTAGAGACCCAGTACTTC,CASSPEPGHPLETQYF
TRBJ2-1,TRBD1,NA,TRBV5-1,TGCGCCACCAAGCCGGGACAGGGTAGGGTCGATGAGCAGTTCTTC,CATKPGQGRVDEQFF
TRBJ2-5,TRBD1,NA,TRBV28,TGTGCCAGCAGAACCACAGGGGGCGGAGAGACCCAGTACTTC,CASRTTGGGETQYF
TRBJ1-1,NA,NA,TRBV2,TGTGCCAGCCCGGGGGGCACGCTGAACACTGAAGCTTTCTTT,CASPGGTLNTEAFF
TRBJ2-3,NA,NA,TRBV5-5,TGTGCCAGCACCCTGGGACCAGTGGGAGATACGCAGTATTTT,CASTLGPVGDTQYF
TRBJ2-7,NA,NA,TRBV20-1,TGCAGTGCTAGGTCGCTAGGTGCCAGCTCCTACGAGCAGTACTTC,CSARSLGASSYEQYF
TRBJ1-1,NA,NA,TRBV3-1,TGTGCCAGCAGCCAAGAAACTTGGACACCGAACACTGAAGCTTTCTTT,CASSQETWTPNTEAFF
TRBJ1-5,NA,NA,TRBV4-1,TGCGCCAGCAGCCAAGATAGGGCAGCCCCTCAGCCCCAGCATTTT,CASSQDRAAPQPQHF
TRBJ2-1,TRBD2,NA,TRBV9,TGTGCCAGCAGCCTCAATCAAAGGGGGCTAGCGGGAGGGCCGGGGAACAATGAGCAGTTCTTC,CASSLNQRGLAGGPGNNEQFF
TRBJ2-3,NA,NA,TRBV6-7,TGTGCCAGCAGTGGGCCTTCAGATGACTCTCGGACAGATACGCAGTATTTT,CASSGPSDDSRTDTQYF
TRBJ2-5,TRBD2,few,TRBV20-1,TGCAGTGCTAGAGATACCGGGACTAGCGGAGAGACCCAGTACTTC,CSARDTGTSGETQYF
TRBJ1-1,NA,few,TRBV5-6,TGTGCCAGCAGCTTGGGGGAGGCGAACACTGAAGCTTTCTTT,CASSLGEANTEAFF
TRBJ1-2,NA,few,TRBV28,TGTGCCAGCAGGACCGTTGGAGGAGACAACTATGGCTACACCTTC,CASRTVGGDNYGYTF
TRBJ2-7,NA,NA,TRBV15,TGTGCCACCAGCAGCGTTCTAGTTCAAACCTACGAGCAGTACTTC,CATSSVLVQTYEQYF
TRBJ1-1,NA,NA,TRBV12-3/TRBV12-4,TGTGCCAGCAGCTTCTGGATCACTGAAGCTTTCTTT,CASSFWITEAFF
TRBJ1-4,NA,NA,TRBV2,TGTGCCAGCAGTGAAGCTTGGGGGGGGCTTAATGAAAAACTGTTTTTT,CASSEAWGGLNEKLFF
TRBJ2-1,TRBD1,NA,TRBV7-9,TGTGCCAGCAGCTTGGCCCCGGGACAGGGTCCCGAACAACAGTTCTTC,CASSLAPGQGPEQQFF
TRBJ1-1,TRBD1,NA,TRBV28,TGTGCCACCAGTGAGGGGACAGGGAAAGCTTTCTTT,CATSEGTGKAFF
TRBJ2-3,NA,few,TRBV10-3,TGTGCCATCCTGGCAGGCGTCCACTTTAGCACAGATACGCAGTATTTT,CAILAGVHFSTDTQYF
TRBJ2-7,NA,NA,TRBV11-1,TGTGCCAGCAGCTCCGGGACGGGCAATCACAATGAGCAGTACTTC,CASSSGTGNHNEQYF
TRBJ2-7,TRBD1,few,TRBV15,TGTGCCACCAGCAGAGATGGGACAGGGGCCTACGAGCAGTACTTC,CATSRDGTGAYEQYF
TRBJ1-4,TRBD1,NA,TRBV7-2,TGTGCCAGCAGCTTAGTGGGACAGAGAAATGAAAAACTGTTTTTT,CASSLVGQRNEKLFF
TRBJ1-6,NA,NA,TRBV28,TGTGCCAGCAGCAAAAGGTTCTATAATTCACCCCTCCACTTT,CASSKRFYNSPLHF
TRBJ2-2,TRBD1,NA,TRBV28,TGTGCCAGCAGCCAAACAGGGGGCCGCGGGAACACCGGGGAGCTGTTTTTT,CASSQTGGRGNTGELFF
TRBJ2-1,NA,few,TRBV3-1,TGTGCCAGCAGCCTAAGGGGCGGGACCATGGGGCTGGATGAGCAGTTCTTC,CASSLRGGTMGLDEQFF
TRBJ2-5,TRBD1,NA,TRBV12-3/TRBV12-4,TGTGCCAGCAGTTCAACGACAGGGACCCAGGGGACCCAGTACTTC,CASSSTTGTQGTQYF
TRBJ2-7,NA,NA,TRBV6-6,TGTGCCAGCAGTTATTCCGATAGAATCTACGAGCAGAACTTC,CASSYSDRIYEQNF
TRBJ2-1,NA,few,TRBV10-3,TGTGCCATCAGTGTGGCGCAGGGGCCGAATGAGCAGTTCTTC,CAISVAQGPNEQFF